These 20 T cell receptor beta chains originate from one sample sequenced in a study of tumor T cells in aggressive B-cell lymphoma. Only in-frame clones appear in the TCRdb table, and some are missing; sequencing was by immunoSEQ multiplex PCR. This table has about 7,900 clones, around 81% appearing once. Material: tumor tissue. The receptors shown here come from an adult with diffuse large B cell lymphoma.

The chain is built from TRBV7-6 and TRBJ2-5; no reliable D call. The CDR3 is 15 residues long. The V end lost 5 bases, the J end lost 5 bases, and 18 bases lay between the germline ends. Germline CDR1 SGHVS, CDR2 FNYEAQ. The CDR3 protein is CASSLTNRGAETQYF. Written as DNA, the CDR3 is TGTGCCAGCAGCCTAACCAACCGCGGAGCTGAGACCCAGTACTTC.

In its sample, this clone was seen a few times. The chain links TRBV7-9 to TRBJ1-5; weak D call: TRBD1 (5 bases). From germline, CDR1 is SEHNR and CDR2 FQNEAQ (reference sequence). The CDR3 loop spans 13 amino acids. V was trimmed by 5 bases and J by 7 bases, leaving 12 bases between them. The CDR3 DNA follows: TGTGCCAGCAGCCAACAGGTTGACCAGCCCCAGCATTTT. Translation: CASSQQVDQPQHF.

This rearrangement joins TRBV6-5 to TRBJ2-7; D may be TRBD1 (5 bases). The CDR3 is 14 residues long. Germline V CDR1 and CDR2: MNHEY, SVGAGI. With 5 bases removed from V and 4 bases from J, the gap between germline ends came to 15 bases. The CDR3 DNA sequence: TGTGCCAGCAGTGACAGCCTTACGAGTTACGAGCAGTACTTC. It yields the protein CASSDSLTSYEQYF.

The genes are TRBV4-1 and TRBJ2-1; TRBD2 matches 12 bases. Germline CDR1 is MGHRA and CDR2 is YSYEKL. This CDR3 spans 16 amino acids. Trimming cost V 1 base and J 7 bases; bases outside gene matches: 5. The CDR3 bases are TGCGCCAGCAGCCAAGCCTTTCTAGCGGGAGGGAATGAGCAGTTCTTC. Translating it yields CASSQAFLAGGNEQFF.

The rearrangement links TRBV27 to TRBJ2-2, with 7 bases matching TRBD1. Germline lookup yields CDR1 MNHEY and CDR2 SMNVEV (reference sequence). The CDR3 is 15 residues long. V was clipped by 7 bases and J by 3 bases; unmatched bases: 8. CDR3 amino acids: CASKPYRGDTGELFF. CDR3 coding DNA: TGTGCCAGCAAACCGTACAGGGGAGACACCGGGGAGCTGTTTTTT.

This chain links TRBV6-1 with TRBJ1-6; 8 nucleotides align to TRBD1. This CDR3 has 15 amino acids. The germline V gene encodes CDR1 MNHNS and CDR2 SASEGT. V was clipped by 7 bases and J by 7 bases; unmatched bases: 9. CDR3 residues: CASIRSRTGNSPLHF. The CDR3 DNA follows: TGTGCCAGCATTAGGTCCCGGACAGGGAATTCACCCCTCCACTTT.

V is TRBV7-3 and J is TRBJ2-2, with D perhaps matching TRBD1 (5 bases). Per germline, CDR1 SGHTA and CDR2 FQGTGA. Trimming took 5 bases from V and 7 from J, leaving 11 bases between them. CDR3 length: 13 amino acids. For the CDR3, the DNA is TGTGCCAGCAGCGAACAGGCCCACGGGGAGCTGTTTTTT. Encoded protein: CASSEQAHGELFF.

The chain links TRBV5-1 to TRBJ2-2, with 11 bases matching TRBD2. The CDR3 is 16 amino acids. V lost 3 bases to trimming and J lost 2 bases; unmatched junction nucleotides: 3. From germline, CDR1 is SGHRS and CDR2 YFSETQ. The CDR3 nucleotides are TGCGCCAGCAGCTCAACTAGCGGGAGTAACACCGGGGAGCTGTTTTTT. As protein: CASSSTSGSNTGELFF.

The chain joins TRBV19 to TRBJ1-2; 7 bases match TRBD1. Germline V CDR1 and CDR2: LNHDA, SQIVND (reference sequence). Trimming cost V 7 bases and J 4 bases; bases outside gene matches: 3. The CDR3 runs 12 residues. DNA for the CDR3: TGTGCCAGTACCGGGGACAGCTATGGCTACACCTTC. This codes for CASTGDSYGYTF.

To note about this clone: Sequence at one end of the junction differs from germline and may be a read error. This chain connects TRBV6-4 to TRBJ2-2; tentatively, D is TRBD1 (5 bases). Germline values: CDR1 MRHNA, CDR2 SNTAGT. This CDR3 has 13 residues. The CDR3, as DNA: TGTGCCAGCAGTGACCTGGACACCGGAGAGCTGTTTTTT. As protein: CASSDLDTGELFF.

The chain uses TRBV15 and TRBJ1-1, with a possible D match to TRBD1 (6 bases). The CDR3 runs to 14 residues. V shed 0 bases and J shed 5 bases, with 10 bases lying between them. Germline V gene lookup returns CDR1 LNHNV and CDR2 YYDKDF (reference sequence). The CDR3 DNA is TGTGCCACCAGCAGAGACAGGGGTGGAACTGAAGCTTTCTTT. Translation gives CATSRDRGGTEAFF.

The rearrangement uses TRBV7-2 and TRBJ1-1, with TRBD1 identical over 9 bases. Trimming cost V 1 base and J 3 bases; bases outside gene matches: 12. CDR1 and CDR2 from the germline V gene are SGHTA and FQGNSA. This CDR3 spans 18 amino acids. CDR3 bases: TGTGCCAGCAGCTTAGGCCCTCGTGGAGGACAGGGGTACACTGAAGCTTTCTTT. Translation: CASSLGPRGGQGYTEAFF.

CDR3 bases: TGCGCCAGCAGCTTGGAGGGACAGGGGAGAGATACGCAGTATTTT. Protein: CASSLEGQGRDTQYF. V usage is TRBV5-1 and J usage is TRBJ2-3, with TRBD1 identical over 10 bases. The CDR3 extends over 15 amino acids. The junction had 3 bases not matched to a gene; V was cut back by 0 bases and J by 5 bases. CDR1 is SGHRS, CDR2 YFSETQ, per germline. The full variable domain, with the rest looked up from reference TRBV5-1 and TRBJ2-3, is KAGVTQTPRYLIKTRGQQVTLSCSPISGHRSVSWYQQTPGQGLQFLFEYFSETQRNKGNFPGRFSGRQFSNSRSEMNVSTLELGDSALYLCASSLEGQGRDTQYFGPGTRLTVL.

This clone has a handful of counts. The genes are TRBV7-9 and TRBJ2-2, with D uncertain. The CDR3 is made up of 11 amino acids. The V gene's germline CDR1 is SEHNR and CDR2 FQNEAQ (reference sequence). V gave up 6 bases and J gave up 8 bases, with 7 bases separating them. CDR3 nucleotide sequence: TGTGCCAGCAGACCTAGAGGGGAGCTGTTTTTT. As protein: CASRPRGELFF.

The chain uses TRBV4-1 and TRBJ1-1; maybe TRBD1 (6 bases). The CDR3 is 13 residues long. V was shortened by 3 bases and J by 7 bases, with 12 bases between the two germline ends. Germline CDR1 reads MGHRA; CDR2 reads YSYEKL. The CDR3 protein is CASSHPDSYEAFF. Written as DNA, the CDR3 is TGCGCCAGCAGCCACCCGGACAGCTATGAAGCTTTCTTT.

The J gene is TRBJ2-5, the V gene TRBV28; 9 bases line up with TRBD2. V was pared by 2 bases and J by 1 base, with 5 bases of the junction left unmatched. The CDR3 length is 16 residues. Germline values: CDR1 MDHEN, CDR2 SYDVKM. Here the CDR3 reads CASSLGIAGVQETQYF. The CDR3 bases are TGTGCCAGCAGTTTAGGGATAGCGGGAGTCCAAGAGACCCAGTACTTC.

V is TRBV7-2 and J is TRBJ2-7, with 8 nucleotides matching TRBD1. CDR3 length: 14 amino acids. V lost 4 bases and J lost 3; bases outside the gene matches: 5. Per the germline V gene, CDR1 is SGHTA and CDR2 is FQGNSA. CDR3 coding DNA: TGTGCCAGCAGCTGGTCCGGGACAGGCTACGAGCAGTACTTC. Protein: CASSWSGTGYEQYF.

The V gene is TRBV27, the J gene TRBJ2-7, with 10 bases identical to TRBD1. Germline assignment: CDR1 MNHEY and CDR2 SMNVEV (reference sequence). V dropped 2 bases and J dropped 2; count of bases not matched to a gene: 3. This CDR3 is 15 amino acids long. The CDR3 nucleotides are TGTGCCAGCAGTTTAGGGGACAGGGGAACCTACGAGCAGTACTTC. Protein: CASSLGDRGTYEQYF.

The CDR3 DNA reads TGTGCCAGCAGCATAACTAGCGGGAGTCGAGATACGCAGTATTTT. This translates into CASSITSGSRDTQYF. The J gene is TRBJ2-3, the V gene TRBV7-2, with TRBD2 identical over 11 bases. The V gene end was trimmed by 5 bases and the J gene end by 5 bases; junction bases not matched to a gene: 6. Looked up from germline, CDR1 is SGHTA and CDR2 is FQGNSA. This CDR3 has 15 amino acids.

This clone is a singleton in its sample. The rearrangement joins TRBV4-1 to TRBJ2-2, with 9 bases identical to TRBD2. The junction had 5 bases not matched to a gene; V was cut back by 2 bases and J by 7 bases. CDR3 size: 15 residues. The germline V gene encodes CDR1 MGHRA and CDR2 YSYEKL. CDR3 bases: TGCGCCAGCAGCCAAAATAGCGGGAGTAACGGGGAGCTGTTTTTT. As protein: CASSQNSGSNGELFF.